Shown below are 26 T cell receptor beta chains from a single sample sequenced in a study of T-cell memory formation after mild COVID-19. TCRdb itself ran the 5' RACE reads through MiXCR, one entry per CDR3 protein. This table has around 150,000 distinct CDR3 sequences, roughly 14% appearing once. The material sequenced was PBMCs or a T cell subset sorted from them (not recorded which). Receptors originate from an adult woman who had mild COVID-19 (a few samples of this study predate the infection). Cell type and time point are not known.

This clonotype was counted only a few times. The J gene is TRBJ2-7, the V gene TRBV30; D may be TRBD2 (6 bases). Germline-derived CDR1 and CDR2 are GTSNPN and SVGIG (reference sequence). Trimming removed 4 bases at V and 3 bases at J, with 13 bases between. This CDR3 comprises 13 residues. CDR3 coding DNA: TGTGCCTGGACTTCGGGAGACGGCTACGAGCAGTACTTC. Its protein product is CAWTSGDGYEQYF. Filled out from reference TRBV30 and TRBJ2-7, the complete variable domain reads SQTIHQWPATLVQPVGSPLSLECTVEGTSNPNLYWYRQAAGRGLQLLFYSVGIGQISSEVPQNLSASRPQDRQFILSSKKLLLSDSGFYLCAWTSGDGYEQYFGPGTRLTVT.

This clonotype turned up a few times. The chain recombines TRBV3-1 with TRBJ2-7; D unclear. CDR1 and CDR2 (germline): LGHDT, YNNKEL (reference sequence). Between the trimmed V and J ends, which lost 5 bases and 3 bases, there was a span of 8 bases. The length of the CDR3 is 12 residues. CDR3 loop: CASSESVYEQYF. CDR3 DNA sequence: TGTGCCAGCAGCGAGTCAGTCTACGAGCAGTACTTC.

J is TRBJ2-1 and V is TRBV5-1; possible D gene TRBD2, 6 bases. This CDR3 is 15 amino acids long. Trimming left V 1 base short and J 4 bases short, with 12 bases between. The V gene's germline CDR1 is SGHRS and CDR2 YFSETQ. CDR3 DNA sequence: TGCGCCAGCAGCTTGATTAGCGGCACGTACAATGAGCAGTTCTTC. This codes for CASSLISGTYNEQFF.

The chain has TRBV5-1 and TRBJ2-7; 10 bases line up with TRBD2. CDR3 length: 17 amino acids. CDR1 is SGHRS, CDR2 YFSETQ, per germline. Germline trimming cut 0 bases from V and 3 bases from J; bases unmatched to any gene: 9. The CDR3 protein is CASSLGGLAESLYEQYF. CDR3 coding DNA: TGCGCCAGCAGCTTGGGTGGACTAGCGGAGTCCCTCTACGAGCAGTACTTC. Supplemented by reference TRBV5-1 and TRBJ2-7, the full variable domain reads KAGVTQTPRYLIKTRGQQVTLSCSPISGHRSVSWYQQTPGQGLQFLFEYFSETQRNKGNFPGRFSGRQFSNSRSEMNVSTLELGDSALYLCASSLGGLAESLYEQYFGPGTRLTVT.

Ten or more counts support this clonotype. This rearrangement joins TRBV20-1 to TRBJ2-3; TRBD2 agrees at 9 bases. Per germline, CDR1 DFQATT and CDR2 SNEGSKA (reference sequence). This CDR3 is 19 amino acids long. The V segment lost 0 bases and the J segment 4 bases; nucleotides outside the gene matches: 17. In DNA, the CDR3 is TGCAGTGCTAGAGATTTCGAGCGGGGGGCCTCGACATCTTCAGATACGCAGTATTTT. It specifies CSARDFERGASTSSDTQYF.

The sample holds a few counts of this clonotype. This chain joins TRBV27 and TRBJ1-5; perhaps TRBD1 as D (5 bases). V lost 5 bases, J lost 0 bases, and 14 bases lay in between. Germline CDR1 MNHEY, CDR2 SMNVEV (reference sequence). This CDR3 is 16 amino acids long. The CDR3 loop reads CASSDSRYHSNQPQHF. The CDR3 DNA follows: TGTGCCAGCAGTGACAGTCGATACCATAGCAATCAGCCCCAGCATTTT.

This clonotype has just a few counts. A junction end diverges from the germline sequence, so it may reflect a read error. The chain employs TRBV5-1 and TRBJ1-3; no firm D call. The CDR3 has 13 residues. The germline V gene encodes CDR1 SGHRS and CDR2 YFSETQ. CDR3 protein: CASTLDAGNTIYF. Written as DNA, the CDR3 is TGCGCCAGCACCTTGGATGCTGGAAACACCATATATTTT.

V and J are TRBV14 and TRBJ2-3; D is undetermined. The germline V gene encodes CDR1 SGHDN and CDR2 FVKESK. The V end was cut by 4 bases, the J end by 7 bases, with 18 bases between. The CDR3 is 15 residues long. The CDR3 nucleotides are TGTGCCAGCAGCCCGGCCGGAGCGATAGGGAATACGCAGTATTTT. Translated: CASSPAGAIGNTQYF.

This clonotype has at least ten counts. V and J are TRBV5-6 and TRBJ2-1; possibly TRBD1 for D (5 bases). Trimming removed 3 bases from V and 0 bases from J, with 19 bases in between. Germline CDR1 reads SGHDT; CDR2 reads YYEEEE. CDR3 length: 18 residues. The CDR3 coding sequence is TGTGCCAGCAGCTCGTTTCGCTCACAGGCCTACTCCTACAATGAGCAGTTCTTC. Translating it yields CASSSFRSQAYSYNEQFF.

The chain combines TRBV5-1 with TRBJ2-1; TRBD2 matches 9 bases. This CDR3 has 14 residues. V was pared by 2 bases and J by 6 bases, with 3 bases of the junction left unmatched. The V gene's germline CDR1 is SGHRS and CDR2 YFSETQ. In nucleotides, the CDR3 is TGCGCCAGCAGCTTAGCGGGGGGCGGCAATGAGCAGTTCTTC. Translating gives CASSLAGGGNEQFF. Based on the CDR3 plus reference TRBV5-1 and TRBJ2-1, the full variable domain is KAGVTQTPRYLIKTRGQQVTLSCSPISGHRSVSWYQQTPGQGLQFLFEYFSETQRNKGNFPGRFSGRQFSNSRSEMNVSTLELGDSALYLCASSLAGGGNEQFFGPGTRLTVL.

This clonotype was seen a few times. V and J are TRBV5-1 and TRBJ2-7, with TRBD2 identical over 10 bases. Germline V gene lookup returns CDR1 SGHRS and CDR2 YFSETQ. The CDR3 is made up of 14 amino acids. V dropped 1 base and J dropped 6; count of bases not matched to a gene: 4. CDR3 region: CASSLSGGVSEQYF. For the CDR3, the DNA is TGCGCCAGCAGCTTGAGCGGGGGGGTCTCCGAGCAGTACTTC.

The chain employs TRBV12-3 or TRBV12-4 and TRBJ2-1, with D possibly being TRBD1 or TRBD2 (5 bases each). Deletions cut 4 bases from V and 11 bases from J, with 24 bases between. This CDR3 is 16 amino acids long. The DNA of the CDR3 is TGTGCCAGCAGTTACATCACGGGACCTCCTAAAACTCAGCAGTTCTTC. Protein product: CASSYITGPPKTQQFF.

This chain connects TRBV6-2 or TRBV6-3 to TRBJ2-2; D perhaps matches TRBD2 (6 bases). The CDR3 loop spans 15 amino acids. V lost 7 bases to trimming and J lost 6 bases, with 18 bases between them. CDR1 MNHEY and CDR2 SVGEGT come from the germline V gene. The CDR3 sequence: CASTKGGFGAGELFF. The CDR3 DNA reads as TGTGCCAGCACCAAGGGAGGATTTGGGGCCGGGGAGCTGTTTTTT.

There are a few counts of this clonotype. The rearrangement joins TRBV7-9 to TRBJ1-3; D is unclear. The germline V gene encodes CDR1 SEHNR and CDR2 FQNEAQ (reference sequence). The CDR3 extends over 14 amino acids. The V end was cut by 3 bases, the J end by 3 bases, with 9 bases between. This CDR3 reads CASSFRGYGNTIYF. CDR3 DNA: TGTGCCAGCAGCTTCAGAGGCTATGGAAACACCATATATTTT.

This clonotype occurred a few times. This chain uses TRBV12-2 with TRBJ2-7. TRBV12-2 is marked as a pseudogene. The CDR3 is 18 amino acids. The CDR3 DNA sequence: TGTGCAAGTCGCTTTCAATTTCATCAGGAATTTATCGGTCGGGGTCAGTACTTC. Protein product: CASRFQFHQEFIGRGQYF.

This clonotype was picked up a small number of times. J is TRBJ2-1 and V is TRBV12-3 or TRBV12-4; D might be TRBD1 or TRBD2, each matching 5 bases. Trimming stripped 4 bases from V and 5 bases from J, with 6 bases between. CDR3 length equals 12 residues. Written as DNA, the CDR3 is TGTGCCAGCAGTTCGGGACACAATGAGCAGTTCTTC. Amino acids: CASSSGHNEQFF.

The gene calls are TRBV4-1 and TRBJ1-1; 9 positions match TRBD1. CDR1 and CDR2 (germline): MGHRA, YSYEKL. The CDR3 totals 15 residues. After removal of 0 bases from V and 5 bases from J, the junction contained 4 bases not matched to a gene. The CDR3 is CASSQDGQGTTEAFF. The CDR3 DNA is TGCGCCAGCAGCCAAGACGGACAGGGGACGACTGAAGCTTTCTTT.

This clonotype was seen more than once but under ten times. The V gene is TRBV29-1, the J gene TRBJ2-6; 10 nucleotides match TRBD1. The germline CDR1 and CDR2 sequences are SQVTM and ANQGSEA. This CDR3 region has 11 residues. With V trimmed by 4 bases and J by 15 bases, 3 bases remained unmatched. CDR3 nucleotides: TGCAGCGTTGCCGGGACAGGGGACCTGACTTTC. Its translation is CSVAGTGDLTF. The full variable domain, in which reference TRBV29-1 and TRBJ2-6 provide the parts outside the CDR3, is SAVISQKPSRDICQRGTSLTIQCQVDSQVTMMFWYRQQPGQSLTLIATANQGSEATYESGFVIDKFPISRPNLTFSTLTVSNMSPEDSSIYLCSVAGTGDLTFGAGSRLTVL.

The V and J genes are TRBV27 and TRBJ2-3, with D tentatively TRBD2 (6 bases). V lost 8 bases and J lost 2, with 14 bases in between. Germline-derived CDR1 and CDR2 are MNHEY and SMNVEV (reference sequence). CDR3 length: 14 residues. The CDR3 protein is CASALGGFTDTQYF. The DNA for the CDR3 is TGTGCCAGCGCCCTGGGGGGTTTCACAGATACGCAGTATTTT.

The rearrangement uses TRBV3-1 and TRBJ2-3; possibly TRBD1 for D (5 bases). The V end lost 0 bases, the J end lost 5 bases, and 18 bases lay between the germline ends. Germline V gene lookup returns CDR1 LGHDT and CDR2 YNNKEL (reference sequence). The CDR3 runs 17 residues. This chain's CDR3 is CASSQDWQEGEKDTQYF. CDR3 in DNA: TGTGCCAGCAGCCAAGATTGGCAGGAAGGGGAAAAAGATACGCAGTATTTT.

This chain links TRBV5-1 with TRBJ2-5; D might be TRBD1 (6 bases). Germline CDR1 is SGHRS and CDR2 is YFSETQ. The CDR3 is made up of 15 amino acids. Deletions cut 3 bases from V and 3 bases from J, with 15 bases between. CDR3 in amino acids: CASSSPGQKKETQYF. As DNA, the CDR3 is TGCGCCAGCAGCTCCCCGGGACAAAAAAAAGAGACCCAGTACTTC.

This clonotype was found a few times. Written as DNA, the CDR3 is TGTGCCACCAGCAGCTCGGGGGCGGACACTGAAGCTTTCTTT. Translating it yields CATSSSGADTEAFF. The V and J genes are TRBV15 and TRBJ1-1; D may be TRBD1 (6 bases). The germline V and J ends were trimmed by 3 bases and 3 bases, with 11 bases remaining between them. The CDR3 runs 14 residues. CDR1 is LNHNV and CDR2 is YYDKDF in the germline V gene (reference sequence).

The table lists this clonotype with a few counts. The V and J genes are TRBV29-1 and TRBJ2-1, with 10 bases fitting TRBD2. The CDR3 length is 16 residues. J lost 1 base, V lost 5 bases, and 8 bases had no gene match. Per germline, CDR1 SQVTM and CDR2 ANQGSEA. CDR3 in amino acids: CSVPEGLANSYNEQFF. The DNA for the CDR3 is TGCAGCGTTCCCGAGGGACTAGCGAATTCCTACAATGAGCAGTTCTTC.

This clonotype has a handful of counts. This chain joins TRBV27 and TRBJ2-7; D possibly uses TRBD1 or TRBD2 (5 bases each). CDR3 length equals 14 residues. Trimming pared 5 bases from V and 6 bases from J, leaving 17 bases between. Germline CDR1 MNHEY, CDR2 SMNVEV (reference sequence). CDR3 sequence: CASSVQGVVLEQYF. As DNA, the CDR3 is TGTGCCAGCAGTGTTCAGGGAGTGGTTCTCGAGCAGTACTTC.

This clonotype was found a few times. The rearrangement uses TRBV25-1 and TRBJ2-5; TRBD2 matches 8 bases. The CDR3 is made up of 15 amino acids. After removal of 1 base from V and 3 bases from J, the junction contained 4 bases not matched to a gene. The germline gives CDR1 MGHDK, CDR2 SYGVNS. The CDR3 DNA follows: TGTGCCAGCAGTGAATTTACTAGCGGAGAAGAGACCCAGTACTTC. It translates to CASSEFTSGEETQYF.

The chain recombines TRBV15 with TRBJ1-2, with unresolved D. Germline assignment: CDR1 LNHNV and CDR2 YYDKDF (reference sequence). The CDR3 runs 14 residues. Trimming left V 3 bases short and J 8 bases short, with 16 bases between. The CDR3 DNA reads TGTGCCACCAGCAGGGAACAAAGACCGGGAGGCTACACCTTC. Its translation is CATSREQRPGGYTF.